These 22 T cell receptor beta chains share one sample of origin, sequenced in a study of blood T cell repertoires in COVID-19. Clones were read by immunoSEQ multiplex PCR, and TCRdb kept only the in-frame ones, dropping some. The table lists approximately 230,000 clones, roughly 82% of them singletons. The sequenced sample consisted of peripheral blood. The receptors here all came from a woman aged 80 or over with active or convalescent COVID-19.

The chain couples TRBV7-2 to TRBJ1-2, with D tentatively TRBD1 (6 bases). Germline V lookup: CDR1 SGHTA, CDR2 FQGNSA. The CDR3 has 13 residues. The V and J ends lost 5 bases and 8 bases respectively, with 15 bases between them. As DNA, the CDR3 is TGTGCCAGCAGCCCAGCCAGGGGAGAAGGCTACACCTTC. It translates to CASSPARGEGYTF.

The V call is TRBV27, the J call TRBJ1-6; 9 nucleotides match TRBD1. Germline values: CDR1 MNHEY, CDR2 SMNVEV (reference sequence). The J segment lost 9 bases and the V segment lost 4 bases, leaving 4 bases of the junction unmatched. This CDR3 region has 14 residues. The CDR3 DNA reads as TGTGCCAGCAGTTCAACAGGGGGCTCTTCACCCCTCCACTTT. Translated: CASSSTGGSSPLHF.

The CDR3, as DNA: TGTGCCAGCAGGGGGACTTTCAATGAGCAGTTCTTC. As protein: CASRGTFNEQFF. V and J are TRBV2 and TRBJ2-1; maybe TRBD2 (6 bases). This CDR3 is built from 12 residues. The germline CDR1 and CDR2 sequences are SNHLY and FYNNEI. V was pared by 6 bases and J by 6 bases, with 9 bases between.

The chain's CDR3 is CATSAAGQETQYF. The CDR3, as DNA: TGCGCCACCTCCGCTGCAGGGCAAGAGACCCAGTACTTC. The chain carries TRBV5-1 and TRBJ2-5; a weak D match, TRBD1 (5 bases). Germline V gives CDR1 SGHRS, CDR2 YFSETQ. The CDR3 has 13 residues. V lost 9 bases, J lost 2 bases, and 14 bases lay in between.

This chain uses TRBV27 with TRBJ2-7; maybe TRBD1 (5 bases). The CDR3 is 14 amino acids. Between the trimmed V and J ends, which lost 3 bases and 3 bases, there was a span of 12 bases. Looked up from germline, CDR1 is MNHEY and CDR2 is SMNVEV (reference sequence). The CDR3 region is CASSFTTGFYEQYF. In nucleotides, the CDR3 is TGTGCCAGCAGTTTTACCACAGGATTCTACGAGCAGTACTTC.

CDR3 sequence: CASSQDNRPSGNTIYF. The CDR3 DNA sequence: TGTGCCAGCAGCCAAGATAACAGGCCGTCTGGAAACACCATATATTTT. V gene TRBV4-2 combines with J gene TRBJ1-3, with a tentative D call TRBD1 (5 bases). The CDR3 consists of 16 residues. Per germline, CDR1 LGHNA and CDR2 YNFKEQ. V lost 0 bases to trimming and J lost 1 base, with 10 bases between them.

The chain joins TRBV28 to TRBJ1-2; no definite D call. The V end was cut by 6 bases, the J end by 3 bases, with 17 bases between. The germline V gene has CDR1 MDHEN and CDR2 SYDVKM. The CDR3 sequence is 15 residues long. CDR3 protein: CASSPHPQSYYGYTF. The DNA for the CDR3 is TGTGCCAGCAGCCCCCACCCACAGTCTTACTATGGCTACACCTTC.

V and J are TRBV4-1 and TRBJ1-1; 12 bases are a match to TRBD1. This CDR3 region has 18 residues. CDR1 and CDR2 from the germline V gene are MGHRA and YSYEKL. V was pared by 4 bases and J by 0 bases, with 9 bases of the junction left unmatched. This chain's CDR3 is CASSRRVGTGGLNTEAFF. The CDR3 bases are TGCGCCAGCAGCCGCAGGGTGGGGACAGGGGGCTTGAACACTGAAGCTTTCTTT.

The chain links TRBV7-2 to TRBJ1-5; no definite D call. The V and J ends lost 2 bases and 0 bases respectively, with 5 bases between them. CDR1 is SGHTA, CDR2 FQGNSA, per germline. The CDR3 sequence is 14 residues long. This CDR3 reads CASSLQVSNQPQHF. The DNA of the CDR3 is TGTGCCAGCAGCTTACAGGTTAGCAATCAGCCCCAGCATTTT.

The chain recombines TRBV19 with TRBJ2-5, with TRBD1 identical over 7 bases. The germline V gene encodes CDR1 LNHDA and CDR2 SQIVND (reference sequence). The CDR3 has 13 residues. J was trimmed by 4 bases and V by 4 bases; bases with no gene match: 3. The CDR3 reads CASSTGTVETQYF. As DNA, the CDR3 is TGTGCCAGTAGTACCGGGACAGTAGAGACCCAGTACTTC.

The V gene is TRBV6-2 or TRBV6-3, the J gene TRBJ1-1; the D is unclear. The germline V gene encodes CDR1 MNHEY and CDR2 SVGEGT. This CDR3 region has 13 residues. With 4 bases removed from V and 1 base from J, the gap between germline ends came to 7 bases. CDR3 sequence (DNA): TGTGCCAGCAGTTCCCCAGGGAACACTGAAGCTTTCTTT. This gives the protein CASSSPGNTEAFF.

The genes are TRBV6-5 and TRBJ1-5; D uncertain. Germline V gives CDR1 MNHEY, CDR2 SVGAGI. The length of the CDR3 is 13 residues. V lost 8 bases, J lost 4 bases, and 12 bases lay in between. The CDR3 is CASQLVPNQPQHF. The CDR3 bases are TGTGCCAGCCAACTCGTCCCAAATCAGCCCCAGCATTTT.

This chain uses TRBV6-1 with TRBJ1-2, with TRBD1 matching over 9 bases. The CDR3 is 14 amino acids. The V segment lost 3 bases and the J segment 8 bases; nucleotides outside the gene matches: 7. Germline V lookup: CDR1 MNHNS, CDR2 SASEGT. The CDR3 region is CASSEPTGGAGYTF. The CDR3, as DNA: TGTGCCAGCAGTGAGCCCACAGGGGGCGCGGGCTACACCTTC.

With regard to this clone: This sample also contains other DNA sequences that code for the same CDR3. Here the CDR3 reads CASSQVQGTEAFF. CDR3 DNA: TGTGCCAGCAGCCAAGTTCAGGGGACTGAAGCTTTCTTT. The J gene is TRBJ1-1, the V gene TRBV3-1 (or the pseudogene TRBV3-2); D might be TRBD1 (6 bases). The germline V gene encodes CDR1 LGHDT and CDR2 YNNKEL (reference sequence). The CDR3 runs 13 residues. V was pared by 1 base and J by 5 bases, with 8 bases between.

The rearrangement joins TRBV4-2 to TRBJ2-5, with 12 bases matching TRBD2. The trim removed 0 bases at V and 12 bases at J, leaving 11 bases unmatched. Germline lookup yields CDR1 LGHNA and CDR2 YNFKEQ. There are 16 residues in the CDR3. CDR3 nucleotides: TGTGCCAGCAGCCAAGATTGGGGGCTAGCGGGAGGGGTCAAGTACTTC. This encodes CASSQDWGLAGGVKYF.

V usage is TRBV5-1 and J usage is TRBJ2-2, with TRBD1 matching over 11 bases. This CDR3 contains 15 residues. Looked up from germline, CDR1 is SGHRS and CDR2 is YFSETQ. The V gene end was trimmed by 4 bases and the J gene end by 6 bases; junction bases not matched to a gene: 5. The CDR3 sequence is CASSNRDRGSGELFF. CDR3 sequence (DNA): TGCGCCAGCAGCAACCGGGACAGGGGGTCCGGGGAGCTGTTTTTT.

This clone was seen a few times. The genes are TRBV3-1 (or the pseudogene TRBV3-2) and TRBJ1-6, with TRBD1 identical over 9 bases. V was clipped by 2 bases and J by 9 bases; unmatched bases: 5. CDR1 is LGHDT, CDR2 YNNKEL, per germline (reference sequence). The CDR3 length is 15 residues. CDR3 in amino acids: CASSQLDRGGSPLHF. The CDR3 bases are TGTGCCAGCAGCCAACTGGACAGGGGAGGTTCACCCCTCCACTTT.

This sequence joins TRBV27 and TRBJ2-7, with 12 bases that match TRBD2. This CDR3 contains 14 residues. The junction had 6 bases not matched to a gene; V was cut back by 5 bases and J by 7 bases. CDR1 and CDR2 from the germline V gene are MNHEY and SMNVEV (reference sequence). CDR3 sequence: CASSRLAGEREQYF. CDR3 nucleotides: TGTGCCAGCAGTCGACTAGCGGGAGAACGGGAGCAGTACTTC.

Here the CDR3 reads CASSSRGGGLYGYTF. The CDR3 DNA follows: TGTGCCAGCAGCTCGCGTGGCGGCGGTCTCTATGGCTACACCTTC. The chain employs TRBV7-2 and TRBJ1-2; D not resolved. The CDR3 covers 15 residues. Germline lookup yields CDR1 SGHTA and CDR2 FQGNSA. The ends were cut back, 4 bases at V and 4 bases at J, with 16 bases in the middle.

The CDR3 spells CATSRGGGFNIYNEQFF. CDR3 nucleotide sequence: TGTGCCACCAGCAGAGGGGGAGGGTTTAATATATATAATGAGCAGTTCTTC. This chain connects TRBV15 to TRBJ2-1; TRBD2 aligns across 7 bases. The CDR3 has 17 amino acids. The germline CDR1 and CDR2 sequences are LNHNV and YYDKDF (reference sequence). J gave up 7 bases and V 1 base, and 13 bases lay outside the gene matches.

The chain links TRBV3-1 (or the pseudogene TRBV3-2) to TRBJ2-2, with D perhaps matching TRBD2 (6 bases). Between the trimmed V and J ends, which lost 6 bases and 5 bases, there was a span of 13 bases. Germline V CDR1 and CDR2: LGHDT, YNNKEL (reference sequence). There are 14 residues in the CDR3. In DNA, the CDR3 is TGTGCCAGCAGTCTAGCGTGGCGAACCGGGGAGCTGTTTTTT. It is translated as CASSLAWRTGELFF.

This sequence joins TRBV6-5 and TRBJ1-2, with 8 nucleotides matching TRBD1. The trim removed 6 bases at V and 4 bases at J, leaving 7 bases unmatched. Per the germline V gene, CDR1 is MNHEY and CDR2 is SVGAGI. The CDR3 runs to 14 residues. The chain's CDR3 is CASRVDRGPYGYTF. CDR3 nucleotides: TGTGCCAGCAGAGTCGACAGGGGCCCCTATGGCTACACCTTC.